These T cell receptor beta chains were read from a single sample in a study of neurological immune-mediated disorders. MiXCR was run by TCRdb on the 5' RACE reads, yielding one entry per CDR3 protein. The sample consists of about 62,000 distinct CDR3 sequences, under 5% of them appearing once. Sequencing was done on a sample of PBMCs. The receptors were sampled from a woman aged 45-65 years with multiple sclerosis. Each CDR3 is given with its conserved first and last residue. The D gene is left open where the match is weak. Rows give clone size only sometimes, using once, few, many, or a class for an expanded clone.

>TRBJ1-5|NA|TRBV14|NA
TGTGCCAGCAGCCCTCTCGGGCCCAATCAGCCCCAGAATTTT
CASSPLGPNQPQNF
>TRBJ2-5|NA|TRBV3-1|many
TGTGCCAGCAGCCTCGCCGGACGGTTCCCTCAAGAGACCCAGTACTTC
CASSLAGRFPQETQYF
>TRBJ2-1|NA|TRBV5-1|many
TGCGCCAGCGGCCAGTCGGACTCCTACAATGAGCAGTTCTTC
CASGQSDSYNEQFF
>TRBJ1-6|NA|TRBV9|many
TGTGCCAGCAGCGGCGACCTTAATTATAATTCACCCCTCCACTTT
CASSGDLNYNSPLHF
>TRBJ1-5|TRBD1|TRBV2|few
TGTGCCAGCAGCGGACAGGGGGTTAGTCAGCCCCAGCATTTT
CASSGQGVSQPQHF
>TRBJ2-3|NA|TRBV11-1|NA
TGTGCCAGCAGCTTAAAGACCGTAGATACGCAGTATTTT
CASSLKTVDTQYF
>TRBJ2-6|TRBD1|TRBV10-3|many
TGTGCCATCAGTCAGGGGGAGACTTCTGGGGCCAACGTCCTGACTTTC
CAISQGETSGANVLTF
>TRBJ1-5|TRBD1|TRBV20-1|many
TGCAGTGCTTCCCCGGGACAGGGTTATCAGCCCCAGCATTTT
CSASPGQGYQPQHF
>TRBJ1-5|NA|TRBV6-5|many
TGTGCCAGCAGTCCCAACTTTTACAGGGTATCCAATCAGCCCCAGCATTTT
CASSPNFYRVSNQPQHF
>TRBJ2-2|NA|TRBV12-3/TRBV12-4|many
TGTGCCAGCCATCTAGTAGGGGACACCGGGGAGCTGTTTTTT
CASHLVGDTGELFF
>TRBJ2-2|NA|TRBV7-9|many
TGTGCCAGCAGCCCTCGGGTGGGGGAGCTGTTTTTT
CASSPRVGELFF
>TRBJ2-1|TRBD2|TRBV11-3|many
TGTGCCAGCACGGGCGGGGGGGCCTTTAATGAGCAGTTCTTC
CASTGGGAFNEQFF
>TRBJ2-7|NA|TRBV20-1|many
TGCAGTGCTAGAATGAACTACGAGCAGTACTTC
CSARMNYEQYF
>TRBJ2-7|TRBD2|TRBV6-5|many
TGTGCCAGCAGTTTGGGGGGGAGCGAGCAGTACTTC
CASSLGGSEQYF
>TRBJ2-3|NA|TRBV29-1|many
TGCAGCGTTGGACTACTGGCGGGGGCAACAGATACGCAGTATTTT
CSVGLLAGATDTQYF
>TRBJ1-5|NA|TRBV20-1|few
TGCAGTGCTAGAAAGGGTGAACAGCACCAGCATTTT
CSARKGEQHQHF
>TRBJ1-1|NA|TRBV11-1|few
TGTGCCAGCAGCAGGGGGGTGAACACTGAAGCTTTCTTT
CASSRGVNTEAFF
>TRBJ1-1|NA|TRBV6-1|few
TGTGCCAGCTTACAGGTTTCGAACACTGAAGCTTTCTTT
CASLQVSNTEAFF
>TRBJ2-7|NA|TRBV29-1|many
TGCAGCGTTGGGCAAAGGCTCCCCTACTCCTACGAGCAGTACTTC
CSVGQRLPYSYEQYF
>TRBJ2-7|NA|TRBV11-2|many
TGTGCCAGCAGCTTCCCGGGACTCTACGAGCAGTACTTC
CASSFPGLYEQYF
>TRBJ2-7|TRBD1|TRBV20-1|many
TGCAGTGCTAGAGACCCTGGACAGGGTGCCTACGAGCAGTACTTC
CSARDPGQGAYEQYF
>TRBJ2-7|NA|TRBV12-3/TRBV12-4|few
TGTGCCAGCAGCGCGACGGGAAGTTTTACCCACGAGCAGTACTTC
CASSATGSFTHEQYF
>TRBJ1-5|TRBD1|TRBV6-6|many
TGTGCCAGCAGTTACGAGGGGGCCCGGGGTCAGCCCCAGCATTTT
CASSYEGARGQPQHF
>TRBJ2-7|NA|TRBV4-1|many
TGCGCCAGCAGCCAGATCGCGGGGCCACCAATTTACGAGCAGTACTTC
CASSQIAGPPIYEQYF
>TRBJ1-1|NA|TRBV6-2/TRBV6-3|NA
TGTGCCAGCAGTTACCGAGGGTCTGAAGCTTTCTTT
CASSYRGSEAFF
>TRBJ2-2|NA|TRBV29-1|many
TGCAGCGTTCTCAGGGGTCTGAACACCGGGGAGCTGTTTTTT
CSVLRGLNTGELFF